What follows are 9 T cell receptor beta chains derived from one specimen sequenced in a study of technical replicates of blood from a handful of donors. Using immunoSEQ multiplex PCR, the repertoire was profiled, and TCRdb retains in-frame clones only, with some absent. The repertoire consists of 75,000 to 100,000 clones, with about 95% occurring once and the leading ten covering 0.33%. The sequencing sample was made of T cells isolated from PBMCs. These receptors were taken from a human donor in good health.

The V call is TRBV6-5, the J call TRBJ2-1; the D is unclear. This CDR3 comprises 11 residues. The V end lost 6 bases, the J end lost 5 bases, and 5 bases lay between the germline ends. From germline, CDR1 is MNHEY and CDR2 SVGAGI. The CDR3 reads CASRSHNEQFF. For the CDR3, the DNA is TGTGCCAGCAGGAGTCACAATGAGCAGTTCTTC.

This chain connects TRBV9 to TRBJ2-3, with D perhaps TRBD1 (6 bases). Trimming shortened V by 4 bases and J by 0 bases, and 18 bases separated the two germline ends. Germline CDR1 reads SGDLS; CDR2 reads YYNGEE. This CDR3 region has 17 residues. The CDR3 loop is CASSPHGTPHSTDTQYF. CDR3 bases: TGTGCCAGCAGCCCTCATGGGACACCCCACAGCACAGATACGCAGTATTTT.

The sample holds one count of this clone. The rearrangement links TRBV29-1 to TRBJ2-1; TRBD2 matches 9 bases. CDR1 SQVTM and CDR2 ANQGSEA come from the germline V gene. Trimming removed 5 bases from V and 4 bases from J; junction bases left unmatched: 18. The CDR3 covers 18 residues. The CDR3 nucleotides read TGCAGCGTTAGATGGGGGGGCTTATTAGCGGGAGCTTACAATGAGCAGTTCTTC. As protein: CSVRWGGLLAGAYNEQFF.

The genes are TRBV29-1 and TRBJ2-1; 13 bases agree with TRBD2. Per the germline V gene, CDR1 is SQVTM and CDR2 is ANQGSEA. Trimming took 6 bases from V and 7 from J; bases not matched to a gene: 9. The CDR3 has 15 amino acids. Here the CDR3 DNA reads TGCAGCGTCCCCGGGACTAGCGGGATCTGGAATGAGCAGTTCTTC. Its protein product is CSVPGTSGIWNEQFF.

J is TRBJ1-4 and V is TRBV19, with TRBD1 identical over 8 bases. CDR3 length: 15 residues. Germline V gene sequence: CDR1 LNHDA, CDR2 SQIVND (reference sequence). After removal of 5 bases from V and 7 bases from J, the junction contained 9 bases not matched to a gene. DNA for the CDR3: TGTGCCAGTAGTTCTACCAGGGGGCTTGGTGAAAAACTGTTTTTT. Translating it yields CASSSTRGLGEKLFF.

The chain employs TRBV11-3 and TRBJ2-1, with TRBD2 matching over 7 bases. The germline V gene has CDR1 SGHNT and CDR2 YENEEA. This CDR3 has 17 residues. Germline trimming cut 0 bases from V and 1 base from J; bases unmatched to any gene: 6. The CDR3 protein is CASSLDPASGSYNEQFF. DNA of the CDR3: TGTGCCAGCAGCTTAGATCCGGCTAGCGGTTCCTACAATGAGCAGTTCTTC.

This clone has just one count. This chain joins TRBV4-2 and TRBJ1-3; D not resolved. CDR1 is LGHNA, CDR2 YNFKEQ, per germline. Trimming stripped 0 bases from V and 4 bases from J, with 7 bases between. The CDR3 is made up of 14 amino acids. The CDR3 nucleotides are TGTGCCAGCAGCCAAGACCCTGAGGGAAACACCATATATTTT. Translating gives CASSQDPEGNTIYF.

The genes are TRBV14 and TRBJ2-1, with TRBD2 matching 7 bases. There are 15 residues in the CDR3. Trimming at V came to 3 bases and at J to 4 bases, leaving 6 bases not matched to a gene. The V gene's germline CDR1 is SGHDN and CDR2 FVKESK. Here the CDR3 DNA reads TGTGCCAGCAGCCAGTTCCATAGCGGGTACAATGAGCAGTTCTTC. This gives the protein CASSQFHSGYNEQFF.

The chain carries TRBV6-5 and TRBJ1-3; weak D call: TRBD1 (6 bases). V lost 5 bases to trimming and J lost 0 bases, with 11 bases between them. The CDR3 has 15 residues. The germline V gene has CDR1 MNHEY and CDR2 SVGAGI. The CDR3 DNA follows: TGTGCCAGCAGTGCAGACAGGAACTCTGGAAACACCATATATTTT. Its translation is CASSADRNSGNTIYF.